One and the same sample provided the 27 T cell receptor beta chains below, sequenced in a study of CD8+ T cells in alopecia areata. As the sequencing template, cDNA was produced by extracting RNA and reverse transcribing it. The repertoire was sequenced with immunoSEQ multiplex PCR; TCRdb's copy has only in-frame clones and lacks some. The sample has about 130,000 clones, about three fifths seen once. Sequenced material: CD4+ T cells sorted from blood, taken at week 0. These TCRs come from a human donor with alopecia areata.

The chain uses TRBV9 and TRBJ1-1, with TRBD1 identical over 7 bases. The trim removed 3 bases at V and 1 base at J, leaving 9 bases unmatched. The CDR3 has 16 residues. In germline, CDR1 is SGDLS, CDR2 YYNGEE. Here the CDR3 DNA reads TGTGCCAGCAGCGGCGACAGGGCCGTGAGGAACACTGAAGCTTTCTTT. Protein: CASSGDRAVRNTEAFF.

This clone was detected a few times. Here the CDR3 reads CASSQQAYQETQYF. The CDR3 nucleotides read TGTGCCAGCAGCCAACAGGCGTACCAAGAGACCCAGTACTTC. The rearrangement uses TRBV14 and TRBJ2-5, with D hard to call. This CDR3 spans 14 amino acids. With 2 bases removed from V and 0 bases from J, the gap between germline ends came to 7 bases. Germline-derived CDR1 and CDR2 are SGHDN and FVKESK.

This clone came up many times. The rearrangement joins TRBV9 to TRBJ2-3, with D unclear. The length of the CDR3 is 13 residues. V lost 2 bases and J 4 bases, leaving 8 bases between the germline ends. CDR1 and CDR2 (germline): SGDLS, YYNGEE. Here the CDR3 DNA reads TGTGCCAGCAGCGTCGCCTCACCAGATACGCAGTATTTT. It codes for CASSVASPDTQYF. Based on the CDR3 plus reference TRBV9 and TRBJ2-3, the full variable domain is DSGVTQTPKHLITATGQRVTLRCSPRSGDLSVYWYQQSLDQGLQFLIQYYNGEERAKGNILERFSAQQFPDLHSELNLSSLELGDSALYFCASSVASPDTQYFGPGTRLTVL.

This clone has a handful of counts. The rearrangement uses TRBV29-1 and TRBJ2-1; D not resolved. V was shortened by 5 bases and J by 0 bases, with 8 bases between the two germline ends. The CDR3 has 13 residues. Germline CDR1 and CDR2: SQVTM and ANQGSEA. CDR3 sequence: CSVTPSSYNEQFF. CDR3 sequence (DNA): TGCAGCGTTACACCGAGCTCCTACAATGAGCAGTTCTTC.

The sample holds a few counts of this clone. The V call is TRBV7-2, the J call TRBJ2-3, with D unclear. CDR1 is SGHTA and CDR2 is FQGNSA in the germline V gene. CDR3 length: 13 amino acids. Trimming pared 5 bases from V and 0 bases from J, leaving 6 bases between. The chain's CDR3 is CASSPPSTDTQYF. The CDR3 region has the DNA TGTGCCAGCAGCCCACCTAGCACAGATACGCAGTATTTT.

V is TRBV20-1 and J is TRBJ2-5; no firm D call. V lost 6 bases, J lost 7 bases, and 9 bases lay in between. The CDR3 covers 10 residues. From germline, CDR1 is DFQATT and CDR2 SNEGSKA (reference sequence). The CDR3 loop reads CSASRGTQYF. The CDR3 nucleotides are TGCAGTGCCAGTCGAGGGACCCAGTACTTC.

Comments on this clone: The germline gene is not matched at one end of the junction; a read error may be the cause. V gene TRBV6-6 combines with J gene TRBJ1-1; D is undetermined. CDR1 and CDR2 from the germline V gene are MNHNY and SVGAGI (reference sequence). This CDR3 has 11 amino acids. CDR3 protein: CASSYTRRVVF. The DNA for the CDR3 is TGTGCCAGCAGTTACACAAGAAGGGTTGTCTTT.

The chain recombines TRBV27 with TRBJ1-6; TRBD1 aligns across 10 bases. V dropped 3 bases and J dropped 13; count of bases not matched to a gene: 9. Germline CDR1 and CDR2: MNHEY and SMNVEV (reference sequence). The CDR3 loop spans 15 amino acids. The CDR3 reads CASSFIGTGAGPLHF. In DNA, the CDR3 is TGTGCCAGCAGTTTTATAGGGACAGGGGCGGGTCCCCTCCACTTT.

This clone was recorded at least ten times. The J gene is TRBJ1-3, the V gene TRBV7-9; 10 bases map to TRBD1. The V gene's germline CDR1 is SEHNR and CDR2 FQNEAQ (reference sequence). The length of the CDR3 is 18 residues. Trimming took 0 bases from V and 0 from J; bases not matched to a gene: 5. This CDR3 reads CASSLAGTGDFSGNTIYF. CDR3 nucleotides: TGTGCCAGCAGCTTAGCGGGGACAGGGGACTTCTCTGGAAACACCATATATTTT.

This clone was seen a few times. The J gene is TRBJ2-7, the V gene TRBV29-1; D is uncertain. The V gene's germline CDR1 is SQVTM and CDR2 ANQGSEA. V gave up 4 bases and J gave up 0 bases, with 7 bases separating them. The CDR3 consists of 12 residues. CDR3 in amino acids: CSVVTVSYEQYF. Written as DNA, the CDR3 is TGCAGCGTTGTGACGGTCTCCTACGAGCAGTACTTC.

Here the CDR3 DNA reads TGTGCCTGGAGTTCTCGCGGGACTCTCGGCAATGAGCAGTTCTTC. Its translation is CAWSSRGTLGNEQFF. J is TRBJ2-1 and V is TRBV30; D possibly corresponds to TRBD2 (6 bases). The V and J ends lost 2 bases and 6 bases respectively, with 17 bases between them. CDR1 is GTSNPN, CDR2 SVGIG, per germline (reference sequence). This CDR3 is built from 15 residues.

This clone appeared once. This chain connects TRBV5-1 to TRBJ1-1; 7 bases agree with TRBD1. J was trimmed by 0 bases and V by 4 bases; bases with no gene match: 12. CDR1 and CDR2 (germline): SGHRS, YFSETQ. CDR3 length: 17 amino acids. The CDR3 loop reads CASSPRRGLGMNTEAFF. The CDR3 DNA reads TGCGCCAGCAGCCCCAGAAGGGGGCTGGGGATGAACACTGAAGCTTTCTTT.

This clone occurred a few times. The V gene is TRBV5-1, the J gene TRBJ2-7; 7 bases map to TRBD2. V lost 6 bases and J lost 0; bases outside the gene matches: 3. CDR1 and CDR2 (germline): SGHRS, YFSETQ. This CDR3 has 13 residues. CDR3: CASTPGGSYEQYF. The CDR3 DNA reads as TGCGCCAGCACGCCGGGGGGCTCCTACGAGCAGTACTTC.

This sequence joins TRBV18 and TRBJ2-1, with a weak D call TRBD2 (5 bases). The CDR3 consists of 16 residues. Germline CDR1 is KGHSH and CDR2 is LQKENI. The V and J ends lost 2 bases and 0 bases respectively, with 11 bases between them. In DNA form, the CDR3 reads TGTGCCAGCTCACCAAGAGGGTTGAGCTCCTACAATGAGCAGTTCTTC. The encoded protein is CASSPRGLSSYNEQFF.

The CDR3 is CASSSPGQGPGYTF. The CDR3 DNA sequence: TGCGCCAGCAGCTCACCGGGACAGGGGCCTGGCTACACCTTC. The V and J genes are TRBV5-1 and TRBJ1-2, with 10 bases fitting TRBD1. With 3 bases clipped from V and 7 bases from J, the junction kept 6 bases outside the gene matches. The germline V gene has CDR1 SGHRS and CDR2 YFSETQ. The CDR3 loop spans 14 amino acids.

This clone was counted only a few times. The chain carries TRBV6-7 and TRBJ2-3, with D possibly matching TRBD1 (6 bases). TRBV6-7 is an ORF, with its function uncertain. V shed 8 bases and J shed 0 bases, with 27 bases lying between them. CDR3 length: 19 amino acids. CDR3 amino acids: CASRHRESGQGLSTDTQYF. For the CDR3, the DNA is TGTGCCAGCCGCCACAGGGAGTCGGGACAAGGGCTTAGCACAGATACGCAGTATTTT.

The chain couples TRBV15 to TRBJ1-6; no definite D call. Germline-derived CDR1 and CDR2 are LNHNV and YYDKDF (reference sequence). The CDR3 runs 14 residues. With 0 bases removed from V and 8 bases from J, the gap between germline ends came to 8 bases. The CDR3 spells CATSRDRPDSPLHF. DNA of the CDR3: TGTGCCACCAGCAGAGATCGGCCAGATTCACCCCTCCACTTT.

This rearrangement joins TRBV9 to TRBJ2-5, with 7 bases fitting TRBD2. The CDR3 is 15 residues long. The junction had 9 bases not matched to a gene; V was cut back by 5 bases and J by 2 bases. CDR1 SGDLS and CDR2 YYNGEE come from the germline V gene. CDR3: CASSGISGFQETQYF. The DNA of the CDR3 is TGTGCCAGCAGTGGGATTAGCGGGTTTCAAGAGACCCAGTACTTC.

This clone appeared once. This chain joins TRBV7-2 and TRBJ1-1, with unresolved D. This CDR3 comprises 11 residues. Deletions cut 2 bases from V and 5 bases from J, with 3 bases between. Per the germline V gene, CDR1 is SGHTA and CDR2 is FQGNSA. The CDR3 spells CASSLKTEAFF. The CDR3 DNA reads as TGTGCCAGCAGCTTAAAAACTGAAGCTTTCTTT. Filled out from reference TRBV7-2 and TRBJ1-1, the complete variable domain reads GAGVSQSPSNKVTEKGKDVELRCDPISGHTALYWYRQSLGQGLEFLIYFQGNSAPDKSGLPSDRFSAERTGGSVSTLTIQRTQQEDSAVYLCASSLKTEAFFGQGTRLTVV.

This sequence joins TRBV30 and TRBJ1-4; a weak D match, TRBD1 (6 bases). The ends were cut back, 3 bases at V and 5 bases at J, with 16 bases in the middle. In germline, CDR1 is GTSNPN, CDR2 SVGIG (reference sequence). CDR3 size: 15 residues. CDR3 residues: CAWSKSTGMNEKLFF. The CDR3 DNA sequence: TGTGCCTGGAGCAAAAGCACAGGGATGAATGAAAAACTGTTTTTT.

The chain links TRBV19 to TRBJ1-2; 7 positions match TRBD1. Germline V gene sequence: CDR1 LNHDA, CDR2 SQIVND (reference sequence). The CDR3 runs to 15 residues. J gave up 5 bases and V 5 bases, and 11 bases lay outside the gene matches. This CDR3 reads CASSVTGASGYGYTF. CDR3 in DNA: TGTGCCAGTAGTGTCACAGGGGCTTCTGGATATGGCTACACCTTC.

The chain links TRBV7-2 to TRBJ1-6; TRBD1 agrees at 7 bases. The junction had 2 bases not matched to a gene; V was cut back by 7 bases and J by 5 bases. Germline V gene data show CDR1 as SGHTA and CDR2 as FQGNSA. The CDR3 runs 13 residues. In DNA form, the CDR3 reads TGTGCCAGCAAGGGACAGAATAATTCACCCCTCCACTTT. Amino acid sequence: CASKGQNNSPLHF.

This clone was detected only a few times. The chain links TRBV18 to TRBJ1-4; TRBD1 agrees at 10 bases. Germline values: CDR1 KGHSH, CDR2 LQKENI. V was pared by 5 bases and J by 10 bases, with 7 bases of the junction left unmatched. The CDR3 extends over 14 amino acids. CDR3 DNA sequence: TGTGCCAGCTCATCCGGGACAGGGGATCGAAAACTGTTTTTT. Protein: CASSSGTGDRKLFF.

The J gene is TRBJ2-7, the V gene TRBV2, with 11 bases fitting TRBD1. Per the germline V gene, CDR1 is SNHLY and CDR2 is FYNNEI. V shed 7 bases and J 9 bases; nucleotides not matched to a gene: 5. This CDR3 is built from 12 residues. The CDR3 is CASNGQGAMQYF. The CDR3 nucleotides are TGTGCCAGCAATGGACAGGGGGCAATGCAGTACTTC.

A single count supports this clone. The chain carries TRBV4-1 and TRBJ2-3, with D perhaps TRBD2 (5 bases). Trimming pared 4 bases from V and 4 bases from J, leaving 9 bases between. The germline V gene encodes CDR1 MGHRA and CDR2 YSYEKL. This CDR3 has 13 residues. CDR3 amino acids: CASSPVGADTQYF. CDR3 coding DNA: TGCGCCAGCAGCCCGGTGGGAGCAGATACGCAGTATTTT.

In this sample, this clone turned up a few times. The chain combines TRBV29-1 with TRBJ1-6, with D possibly being TRBD1 (5 bases). From germline, CDR1 is SQVTM and CDR2 ANQGSEA. V lost 5 bases and J lost 13, with 15 bases in between. This CDR3 spans 12 amino acids. In DNA form, the CDR3 reads TGCAGCGTTAACCTCAGGGTGGTTCCCCTCCACTTT. Its protein is CSVNLRVVPLHF.

V and J are TRBV7-2 and TRBJ1-2; tentatively, D is TRBD1 (6 bases). The CDR3 length is 14 residues. Between the trimmed V and J ends, which lost 4 bases and 7 bases, there was a span of 16 bases. Looked up from germline, CDR1 is SGHTA and CDR2 is FQGNSA. CDR3 protein: CASSSGGAGSGYTF. The CDR3 DNA follows: TGTGCCAGCAGCTCGGGGGGGGCAGGGTCTGGCTACACCTTC.